This passage covers 14 T cell receptor beta chains from one sample sequenced in a study of siplizumab effects on memory and regulatory T cells. The table came from immunoSEQ multiplex PCR; TCRdb's copy has only in-frame clones and leaves some out. This table has roughly 100,000 clones, 92% appearing once. Source material: CD4+ T cells sorted from blood. The receptors stem from a human donor in good health.

The DNA for the CDR3 is TGTGCCAGCAGCTTCTCAATCGGTAGCGAGTTTGGTGAAGCTTTCTTT. Its protein is CASSFSIGSEFGEAFF. The chain combines TRBV11-2 with TRBJ1-1; no definite D call. The CDR3 runs to 16 residues. CDR1 SGHAT and CDR2 FQNNGV come from the germline V gene. The V gene lost 3 bases and the J gene lost 7 bases, with 21 bases spanning the gap.

V and J are TRBV27 and TRBJ2-7; 8 bases are shared with TRBD1. The CDR3 contains 13 residues. The J segment lost 11 bases and the V segment lost 5 bases, leaving 11 bases of the junction unmatched. Germline CDR1 is MNHEY and CDR2 is SMNVEV (reference sequence). The CDR3 nucleotides read TGTGCCAGCAGTATGGGGTACAGGGGGAAGGAGTACTTC. Amino acid sequence: CASSMGYRGKEYF.

This rearrangement joins TRBV15 to TRBJ2-3; no definite D call. Germline lookup yields CDR1 LNHNV and CDR2 YYDKDF (reference sequence). Trimming left V 2 bases short and J 2 bases short, with 14 bases between. There are 16 residues in the CDR3. The CDR3: CATSRTSIPITDTQYF. The CDR3 coding sequence is TGTGCCACCAGCAGAACTTCAATACCAATCACAGATACGCAGTATTTT.

V usage is TRBV4-2 and J usage is TRBJ2-7, with TRBD2 identical over 8 bases. The length of the CDR3 is 15 residues. Germline V lookup: CDR1 LGHNA, CDR2 YNFKEQ. Losses at the gene ends were 0 bases for V and 5 bases for J; bases not matched to a gene: 6. In DNA form, the CDR3 reads TGTGCCAGCAGCCAAGAGGTCGGGAGGGCTAACGAGCAGTACTTC. Encoded protein: CASSQEVGRANEQYF.

J is TRBJ2-7 and V is TRBV11-2, with 10 bases fitting TRBD1. V was pared by 6 bases and J by 6 bases, with 2 bases of the junction left unmatched. CDR3 length equals 12 residues. Germline assignment: CDR1 SGHAT and CDR2 FQNNGV. In DNA, the CDR3 is TGTGCCAGCAGGGGACAGGGGCTCGAGCAGTACTTC. This gives the protein CASRGQGLEQYF.

The J gene is TRBJ2-5, the V gene TRBV30; the D is unclear. The CDR3 runs to 14 residues. V lost 5 bases, J lost 4 bases, and 17 bases lay in between. Germline V CDR1 and CDR2: GTSNPN, SVGIG (reference sequence). This chain's CDR3 is CAWASHLRVETQYF. The CDR3 region has the DNA TGTGCCTGGGCTTCACACCTACGAGTAGAGACCCAGTACTTC.

The gene calls are TRBV15 and TRBJ2-7; 7 bases match TRBD1. The V gene's germline CDR1 is LNHNV and CDR2 YYDKDF (reference sequence). The junction had 10 bases not matched to a gene; V was cut back by 3 bases and J by 5 bases. The CDR3 totals 15 residues. CDR3 amino acids: CATSRNRQGRNEQYF. As DNA, the CDR3 is TGTGCCACCAGCAGGAACCGACAGGGCCGAAACGAGCAGTACTTC.

V gene TRBV28 combines with J gene TRBJ2-2; the match to TRBD2 covers 9 bases. Germline lookup yields CDR1 MDHEN and CDR2 SYDVKM. Trimming at V came to 1 base and at J to 4 bases, leaving 7 bases not matched to a gene. This CDR3 region has 17 residues. Written as DNA, the CDR3 is TGTGCCAGCAGTTTATTTCGGAGACTAGCGGTCACCGGGGAGCTGTTTTTT. This sequence encodes CASSLFRRLAVTGELFF.

V is TRBV14 and J is TRBJ2-1; D gene ambiguous. CDR3 size: 11 residues. The germline CDR1 and CDR2 sequences are SGHDN and FVKESK. Trimming took off 3 bases at V and 6 bases at J, with 3 bases between the two ends. The CDR3 coding sequence is TGTGCCAGCAGCCAGTCCAATGAGCAGTTCTTC. The encoded protein is CASSQSNEQFF.

This clone appeared once. V is TRBV2 and J is TRBJ1-6; TRBD1 matches 7 bases. The CDR3 contains 14 residues. Trimming at V came to 7 bases and at J to 5 bases, leaving 5 bases not matched to a gene. CDR1 and CDR2 from the germline V gene are SNHLY and FYNNEI. CDR3 DNA sequence: TGTGCCAGCATCCAGACAGGGCATAATTCACCCCTCCACTTT. Its translation: CASIQTGHNSPLHF.

CDR3 protein: CASSVGLAGSDEQFF. The CDR3 nucleotides read TGTGCCAGCAGTGTTGGGCTAGCGGGAAGCGATGAGCAGTTCTTC. This rearrangement joins TRBV6-4 to TRBJ2-1; 9 nucleotides line up with TRBD2. Germline lookup yields CDR1 MRHNA and CDR2 SNTAGT. J was trimmed by 8 bases and V by 4 bases; bases with no gene match: 9. This CDR3 is built from 15 residues.

The chain uses TRBV6-1 and TRBJ2-6; possibly TRBD1 for D (5 bases). CDR1 and CDR2 (germline): MNHNS, SASEGT. The CDR3 consists of 17 residues. The V and J ends lost 2 bases and 1 base respectively, with 12 bases between them. In DNA, the CDR3 is TGTGCCAGCAGTGAACCAGGGTTTGGGTCTGGGGCCAACGTCCTGACTTTC. This sequence encodes CASSEPGFGSGANVLTF.

The chain recombines TRBV7-9 with TRBJ2-7, with D unresolved. Germline V lookup: CDR1 SEHNR, CDR2 FQNEAQ (reference sequence). V was cut by 4 bases and J by 3 bases, with 10 bases left in between. The CDR3 extends over 13 amino acids. The CDR3: CASSSSIIYEQYF. In nucleotides, the CDR3 is TGTGCCAGCAGCTCCTCAATAATCTACGAGCAGTACTTC.

This chain uses TRBV5-1 with TRBJ1-1, with D maybe TRBD1 (6 bases). Germline values: CDR1 SGHRS, CDR2 YFSETQ. This CDR3 comprises 15 residues. V was clipped by 0 bases and J by 2 bases, with 11 bases between them. In DNA form, the CDR3 reads TGCGCCAGCAGCTTGGTCCAGGGGTCAAACACTGAAGCTTTCTTT. Its protein product is CASSLVQGSNTEAFF.